The T cell receptor beta chain under discussion was sequenced for a study of vaccination effects on CD4 cells after COVID-19. The wider study: Two convalescent patients each provided a sample, at 16 days and at one week before vaccination.

Profiling relied on immunoSEQ multiplex PCR, and the TCRdb table lists in-frame clones only, not all of them. The table includes about 45,000 clones, 75% detected once. Sequencing was preceded by expansion of antigen-specific CD4+ T cells with viral peptide pools in the ViraFEST assay. After around nine days in culture, the CD4+ T cells were isolated. The person was diagnosed with PCR-confirmed SARS-CoV-2 infection between March and December 2020. Each well held a few million PBMC cultured with around 9.2 ug/ml peptides and 9.5 to 10 IU/ml IL-2. The authors exchanged half the medium for IL-2 medium on days 3 and 7. As regards this clone: Its specificity is not known. The sample has other DNA sequences that encode this CDR3 too.

General observations from the study: Marked contraction was observed in infection-induced and vaccine-induced clones late after vaccination.

Per the germline V gene, CDR1 is SGHTA and CDR2 is FQGTGA. CDR3 length: 14 residues. V was cut by 3 bases and J by 6 bases, with 9 bases left in between. The rearrangement uses TRBV7-3 and TRBJ1-6; D is unresolved. The TCR comes from a human donor who had a prior SARS-CoV-2 infection. The material was CD4+ T cells from PBMCs cultured with a peptide pool, obtained before COVID-19 vaccination. CDR3 in DNA: TGTGCCAGCAGCTTGCGGGGAGGTAATTCACCCCTCCACTTT. Encoded protein: CASSLRGGNSPLHF.